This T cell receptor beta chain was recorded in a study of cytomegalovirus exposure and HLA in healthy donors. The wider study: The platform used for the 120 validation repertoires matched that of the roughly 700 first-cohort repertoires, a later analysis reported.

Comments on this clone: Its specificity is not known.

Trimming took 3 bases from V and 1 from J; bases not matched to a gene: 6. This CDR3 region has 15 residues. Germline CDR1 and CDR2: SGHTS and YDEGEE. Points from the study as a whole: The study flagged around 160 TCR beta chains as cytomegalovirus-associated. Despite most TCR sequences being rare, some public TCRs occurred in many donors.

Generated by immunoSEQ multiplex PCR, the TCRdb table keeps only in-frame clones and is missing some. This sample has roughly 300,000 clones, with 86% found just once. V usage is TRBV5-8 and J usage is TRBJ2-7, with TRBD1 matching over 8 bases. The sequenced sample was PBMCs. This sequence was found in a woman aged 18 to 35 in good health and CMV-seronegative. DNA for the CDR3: TGTGCCAGCAGCTCAAACAGGGGGATATCCTACGAGCAGTACTTC. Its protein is CASSSNRGISYEQYF.